This entry lists 20 T cell receptor beta chains sequenced from one sample in a study of patients and donors after allogeneic stem cell transplantation. TCRdb recomputed calls from the RT-PCR reads with MiXCR, one row per CDR3 protein. The repertoire holds about 960,000 distinct CDR3 sequences, with under 20% as singletons. The sequencing input was blood, either unsorted or a sorted T cell fraction (not recorded which). Receptors were obtained from a human donor who was either an allogeneic HSCT recipient or a stem cell or donor lymphocyte infusion donor (not recorded which). It is not recorded whose cells these are; they may come from a transplant donor.

The J gene is TRBJ2-5, the V gene TRBV9; TRBD2 might be the D (5 bases). CDR3 length: 17 amino acids. The germline gives CDR1 SGDLS, CDR2 YYNGEE. Trimming took 0 bases from V and 1 from J, leaving 16 bases between them. The CDR3: CASSVGGRRGSQETQYF. The CDR3 coding sequence is TGTGCCAGCAGCGTAGGTGGAAGACGAGGGAGCCAAGAGACCCAGTACTTC.

The chain has TRBV25-1 and TRBJ1-6; 7 positions agree with TRBD1. The CDR3 has 18 amino acids. V dropped 3 bases and J dropped 10; count of bases not matched to a gene: 18. Germline lookup yields CDR1 MGHDK and CDR2 SYGVNS. The CDR3 protein is CASSETMTGRDGRSPLHF. For the CDR3, the DNA is TGTGCCAGCAGTGAGACGATGACAGGGCGAGACGGGAGATCACCCCTCCACTTT.

This clonotype was seen only a few times. V is TRBV4-1 and J is TRBJ1-2, with D unresolved. V dropped 2 bases and J dropped 5 bases, with 15 bases sitting between them. This CDR3 spans 15 amino acids. Per the germline V gene, CDR1 is MGHRA and CDR2 is YSYEKL. CDR3 sequence: CASSQSAGFYYGYTF. CDR3 in DNA: TGCGCCAGCAGCCAAAGTGCGGGATTCTATTATGGCTACACCTTC.

The genes are TRBV3-1 and TRBJ2-7, with 9 bases identical to TRBD1. The ends lost 4 bases at V and 2 bases at J; junction bases unmatched: 9. CDR1 and CDR2 from the germline V gene are LGHDT and YNNKEL (reference sequence). CDR3 length: 16 amino acids. The CDR3, as DNA: TGTGCCAGCAGCCGGACCGGGACAGGGAACCCCTACGAGCAGTACTTC. Translating gives CASSRTGTGNPYEQYF.

On this clonotype: The CDR3 does not close with the conserved phenylalanine or tryptophan, likely indicating a read error. The CDR3 is CAISVRADSTDTQYL. CDR3 DNA: TGTGCCATCAGTGTTAGAGCGGATAGCACAGATACGCAGTATTTA. V and J are TRBV10-3 and TRBJ2-3; maybe TRBD2 (5 bases). CDR1 is ENHRY, CDR2 SYGVKD, per germline. Trimming shortened V by 4 bases and J by 0 bases, and 11 bases separated the two germline ends. The CDR3 has 15 residues.

This clonotype was detected only a few times. V usage is TRBV6-1 and J usage is TRBJ2-2; 9 positions agree with TRBD1. The CDR3 extends over 17 amino acids. V was clipped by 0 bases and J by 1 base; unmatched bases: 3. Per germline, CDR1 MNHNS and CDR2 SASEGT. As DNA, the CDR3 is TGTGCCAGCAGTGAAGCGGGGACAGGGAGGAACACCGGGGAGCTGTTTTTT. Its translation is CASSEAGTGRNTGELFF.

This clonotype showed up many times. The chain recombines TRBV28 with TRBJ2-7; D is undetermined. V was cut by 2 bases and J by 5 bases, with 13 bases left in between. Germline lookup yields CDR1 MDHEN and CDR2 SYDVKM. The CDR3 extends over 14 amino acids. The CDR3 sequence: CASSLGQTENEQYF. The DNA for the CDR3 is TGTGCCAGCAGTTTAGGGCAGACTGAGAACGAGCAGTACTTC.

The chain recombines TRBV5-6 with TRBJ1-2; weak D call: TRBD1 (6 bases). This CDR3 has 15 amino acids. Trimming stripped 4 bases from V and 5 bases from J, with 18 bases between. CDR1 and CDR2 from the germline V gene are SGHDT and YYEEEE. This chain's CDR3 is CASSPSVGTPYGYTF. The CDR3 coding sequence is TGTGCCAGCAGCCCCTCGGTAGGGACACCTTATGGCTACACCTTC.

This clonotype was recorded many times. The chain employs TRBV12-3 or TRBV12-4 and TRBJ2-7; 7 nucleotides align to TRBD1. CDR3 length equals 17 residues. The junction had 15 bases not matched to a gene; V was cut back by 5 bases and J by 2 bases. The CDR3 region is CASSAPRLKTGTYEQYF. The CDR3 coding sequence is TGTGCCAGCAGTGCACCCCGACTAAAGACAGGGACCTACGAGCAGTACTTC.

The gene calls are TRBV28 and TRBJ2-3; D might be TRBD2 (6 bases). The germline CDR1 and CDR2 sequences are MDHEN and SYDVKM. The V gene lost 3 bases and the J gene lost 3 bases, with 16 bases spanning the gap. The CDR3 spans 16 residues. DNA of the CDR3: TGTGCCAGCAGTTTGACTAGTCCCCCCGGGACAGATACGCAGTATTTT. This codes for CASSLTSPPGTDTQYF.

This clonotype showed up just once. The rearrangement joins TRBV5-5 to TRBJ2-3, with D possibly matching TRBD1 (5 bases). This CDR3 region has 16 residues. V lost 4 bases to trimming and J lost 0 bases, with 15 bases between them. Germline V lookup: CDR1 SGHKS, CDR2 YYEKEE (reference sequence). The CDR3 nucleotides are TGTGCCAGCAGCCACCAGCAGGGTACCAGCACAGATACGCAGTATTTT. It yields the protein CASSHQQGTSTDTQYF.

The rearrangement joins TRBV7-2 to TRBJ2-4; the match to TRBD2 covers 11 bases. This CDR3 is built from 15 residues. The ends lost 6 bases at V and 3 bases at J; junction bases unmatched: 4. Germline V gene data show CDR1 as SGHTA and CDR2 as FQGNSA. The CDR3 DNA reads TGTGCCAGCAGTAAGACTAGCGGGATCAAAAACATTCAGTACTTC. Amino acid sequence: CASSKTSGIKNIQYF.

This clonotype appeared a few times. This rearrangement joins TRBV4-3 to TRBJ2-5; 13 bases agree with TRBD2. Germline CDR1 reads LGHNA; CDR2 reads YSLEER. Unmatched junction bases numbered 6, after V lost 2 bases and J lost 9 bases. The CDR3 has 15 amino acids. CDR3 bases: TGCGCCAGCAGCCAAACCGGGACTAGCGGGATGGCCCAGTACTTC. Translating it yields CASSQTGTSGMAQYF.

This sequence joins TRBV5-6 and TRBJ2-5; D is tentatively TRBD1 or TRBD2 (6 bases each). This CDR3 has 15 amino acids. Germline CDR1 SGHDT, CDR2 YYEEEE. The germline V and J ends were trimmed by 4 bases and 6 bases, with 19 bases remaining between them. CDR3 DNA sequence: TGTGCCAGCAGCCCCCGGAGGGGGGAACGGAAGACCCAGTACTTC. Translating it yields CASSPRRGERKTQYF.

This clonotype was seen only a few times. V usage is TRBV5-1 and J usage is TRBJ2-3; unclear D gene. The CDR3 loop spans 13 amino acids. The V end was cut by 1 base, the J end by 4 bases, with 7 bases between. Germline V gene lookup returns CDR1 SGHRS and CDR2 YFSETQ. CDR3 residues: CASSLSLPDTQYF. Written as DNA, the CDR3 is TGCGCCAGCAGCTTGTCCCTCCCAGATACGCAGTATTTT. The full variable domain, rest sourced from reference TRBV5-1 and TRBJ2-3, is KAGVTQTPRYLIKTRGQQVTLSCSPISGHRSVSWYQQTPGQGLQFLFEYFSETQRNKGNFPGRFSGRQFSNSRSEMNVSTLELGDSALYLCASSLSLPDTQYFGPGTRLTVL.

The chain uses TRBV6-1 and TRBJ1-1, with D possibly being TRBD1 (6 bases). The V end lost 6 bases, the J end lost 5 bases, and 19 bases lay between the germline ends. Germline lookup yields CDR1 MNHNS and CDR2 SASEGT. CDR3 length equals 15 residues. The CDR3 nucleotides read TGTGCCAGCAGCGACTCCGGGAGGGGGGTTACTGAAGCTTTCTTT. Amino acid sequence: CASSDSGRGVTEAFF.

This clonotype showed up just a few times. The CDR3 DNA reads TGTGCCAGTCTTCTGGGTCCTGGTTCTGACTATGGCTACACCTTC. Its translation: CASLLGPGSDYGYTF. V usage is TRBV5-6 and J usage is TRBJ1-2; no clear D. CDR3 length: 15 amino acids. V dropped 8 bases and J dropped 3 bases, with 20 bases sitting between them. The germline V gene encodes CDR1 SGHDT and CDR2 YYEEEE.

The chain carries TRBV5-1 and TRBJ1-2; a weak D match, TRBD1 (5 bases). The CDR3 loop spans 13 amino acids. The ends were cut back, 7 bases at V and 5 bases at J, with 15 bases in the middle. Germline V CDR1 and CDR2: SGHRS, YFSETQ. DNA for the CDR3: TGCGCCAGCGCTTCTTCAGGGCGGTATGGCTACACCTTC. Translating gives CASASSGRYGYTF.

The chain joins TRBV6-1 to TRBJ2-3; maybe TRBD1 (6 bases). The length of the CDR3 is 15 residues. Germline V CDR1 and CDR2: MNHNS, SASEGT. Trimming took 7 bases from V and 4 from J, leaving 18 bases between them. The CDR3 coding sequence is TGTGCCAGCACACAACAGGGCACGAGCGCAGATACGCAGTATTTT. This sequence encodes CASTQQGTSADTQYF.

This clonotype was detected only a few times. The chain couples TRBV3-1 to TRBJ1-1; 9 bases are shared with TRBD1. The germline CDR1 and CDR2 sequences are LGHDT and YNNKEL (reference sequence). V was clipped by 7 bases and J by 3 bases; unmatched bases: 6. The CDR3 totals 14 residues. The CDR3 nucleotides read TGTGCCAGCAAATCACAGGGGGCGTACACTGAAGCTTTCTTT. Amino acid sequence: CASKSQGAYTEAFF.